This T cell receptor (beta chain) was documented in a study of cytomegalovirus exposure and HLA in healthy donors. Libraries were prepared by immunoSEQ multiplex PCR; TCRdb keeps only in-frame clonotypes and omits some of them. This table has 85,000 to 120,000 clones, 85% to 95% appearing once. Trimming took 6 bases from V and 0 from J; bases not matched to a gene: 3. Germline V gene lookup returns CDR1 MNHEY and CDR2 SMNVEV (reference sequence). The CDR3 covers 15 residues. Study results and limitations: The TCR clusters that emerged in the first cohort tended, a later analysis found, to co-occur in the 120 or so validation repertoires.

Remarks on this clone: Its antigen is unidentified.

The sequencing sample was made of PBMCs. This sequence was found in a woman under 30 in good health and CMV-seronegative. The rearrangement links TRBV27 to TRBJ2-2; 8 bases are a match to TRBD1. Written as DNA, the CDR3 is TGTGCCAGCAGGCGGGACAGGACGAACACCGGGGAGCTGTTTTTT. Protein sequence: CASRRDRTNTGELFF.